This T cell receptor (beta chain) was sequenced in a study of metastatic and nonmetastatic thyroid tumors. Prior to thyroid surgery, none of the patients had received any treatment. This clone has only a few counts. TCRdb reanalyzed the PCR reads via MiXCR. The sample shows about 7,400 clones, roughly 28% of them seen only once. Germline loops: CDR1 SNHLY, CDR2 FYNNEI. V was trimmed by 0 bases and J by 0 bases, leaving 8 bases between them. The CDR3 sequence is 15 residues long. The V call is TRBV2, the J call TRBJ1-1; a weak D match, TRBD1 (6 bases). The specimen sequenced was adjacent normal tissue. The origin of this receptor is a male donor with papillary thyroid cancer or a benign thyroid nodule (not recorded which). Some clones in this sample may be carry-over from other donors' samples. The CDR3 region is CASSEAQGLNTEAFF. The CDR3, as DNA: TGTGCCAGCAGTGAAGCGCAGGGGTTGAACACTGAAGCTTTCTTT. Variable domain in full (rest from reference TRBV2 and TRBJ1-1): EPEVTQTPSHQVTQMGQEVILRCVPISNHLYFYWYRQILGQKVEFLVSFYNNEISEKSEIFDDQFSVERPDGSNFTLKIRSTKLEDSAMYFCASSEAQGLNTEAFFGQGTRLTVV.